The 25 T cell receptor beta chains below come from one sample, sequenced in a study of control samples from healthy donors and cancer patients. Data came from immunoSEQ multiplex PCR; TCRdb stores just in-frame clones and leaves some out. The sample yields about 84,000 clones, about nine tenths seen once. Material for sequencing was blood. The origin of the receptors is a young man in good health.

V and J are TRBV19 and TRBJ1-5; 8 bases agree with TRBD1. The CDR3 length is 14 residues. Germline CDR1 and CDR2: LNHDA and SQIVND (reference sequence). The junction had 5 bases not matched to a gene; V was cut back by 3 bases and J by 7 bases. CDR3 region: CASSISQGAQPQHF. CDR3 in DNA: TGTGCCAGTAGTATTTCGCAGGGGGCCCAGCCCCAGCATTTT.

CDR3 coding DNA: TGTGCCAGCAGCTCAGGGCGCCACCGACAGAACACAGATACGCAGTATTTT. It is translated as CASSSGRHRQNTDTQYF. The chain is built from TRBV7-3 and TRBJ2-3, with TRBD1 as a possible D gene (5 bases). The CDR3 has 17 amino acids. V was trimmed by 4 bases and J by 2 bases, leaving 19 bases between them. The germline CDR1 and CDR2 sequences are SGHTA and FQGTGA.

The V gene is TRBV25-1, the J gene TRBJ1-1; 11 nucleotides match TRBD1. Germline V gives CDR1 MGHDK, CDR2 SYGVNS. This CDR3 is built from 14 residues. V trimming: 8 bases; J trimming: 9 bases; junction bases outside the gene matches: 11. CDR3 DNA: TGTGCCAGCGGGGGACAGGGGGTGAGTCGGCAAGCTTTCTTT. It is translated as CASGGQGVSRQAFF.

The V and J genes are TRBV28 and TRBJ2-1; 8 bases fit TRBD2. This CDR3 comprises 13 residues. Germline V gene lookup returns CDR1 MDHEN and CDR2 SYDVKM. V trimming: 6 bases; J trimming: 9 bases; junction bases outside the gene matches: 7. CDR3 DNA sequence: TGTGCCAGCAGGATCGGGCTAGCGGGTGAGCAGTTCTTC. It encodes CASRIGLAGEQFF.

This chain uses TRBV4-1 with TRBJ2-5; D is unclear. CDR3 length: 14 amino acids. Germline CDR1 reads MGHRA; CDR2 reads YSYEKL. V lost 1 base to trimming and J lost 2 bases, with 8 bases between them. The CDR3 region has the DNA TGCGCCAGCAGCCAAGGAATCCCGCAAGAGACCCAGTACTTC. Encoded protein: CASSQGIPQETQYF.

The chain joins TRBV3-1 (or the pseudogene TRBV3-2) to TRBJ2-5; D unresolved. The V end lost 3 bases, the J end lost 1 base, and 3 bases lay between the germline ends. This CDR3 has 12 amino acids. Germline assignment: CDR1 LGHDT and CDR2 YNNKEL (reference sequence). CDR3 amino acids: CASSHFQETQYF. The CDR3 coding sequence is TGTGCCAGCAGCCACTTCCAAGAGACCCAGTACTTC.

The chain links TRBV7-2 to TRBJ1-2; 8 positions match TRBD1. Germline loops: CDR1 SGHTA, CDR2 FQGNSA. The V segment lost 5 bases and the J segment 8 bases; nucleotides outside the gene matches: 7. The CDR3 contains 13 residues. CDR3 residues: CASSKDREGGYTF. The CDR3 DNA follows: TGTGCCAGCAGCAAGGACAGGGAAGGCGGCTACACCTTC.

The V call is TRBV11-2, the J call TRBJ2-5; the D is unclear. Trimming pared 1 base from V and 0 bases from J, leaving 6 bases between. The V gene's germline CDR1 is SGHAT and CDR2 FQNNGV. This CDR3 is built from 14 residues. The chain's CDR3 is CASSLGRYQETQYF. For the CDR3, the DNA is TGTGCCAGCAGCTTAGGGCGTTACCAAGAGACCCAGTACTTC.

The V gene is TRBV5-6, the J gene TRBJ1-6; TRBD1 might be the D (6 bases). The CDR3 is 16 residues long. Trimming took off 3 bases at V and 7 bases at J, with 17 bases between the two ends. Germline V gene sequence: CDR1 SGHDT, CDR2 YYEEEE. The CDR3 reads CASSSLLRGANSPLHF. DNA of the CDR3: TGTGCCAGCAGCTCCCTCCTACGGGGGGCCAATTCACCCCTCCACTTT.

The gene calls are TRBV2 and TRBJ2-2; 7 nucleotides agree with TRBD1. CDR3 length: 18 residues. The trim removed 7 bases at V and 2 bases at J, leaving 16 bases unmatched. The germline CDR1 and CDR2 sequences are SNHLY and FYNNEI. The CDR3 DNA follows: TGTGCCAGCAATAGGGGACAGCAAACACGACGAAACACCGGGGAGCTGTTTTTT. Protein: CASNRGQQTRRNTGELFF.

Written as DNA, the CDR3 is TGTGCCAGCAGTGCCTTACCCGAGCGGGCTTTCTTT. Its translation is CASSALPERAFF. The rearrangement uses TRBV2 and TRBJ1-1; D is undetermined. Per the germline V gene, CDR1 is SNHLY and CDR2 is FYNNEI. The ends were cut back, 4 bases at V and 11 bases at J, with 14 bases in the middle. The CDR3 has 12 residues.

This clone was recorded once. The rearrangement joins TRBV30 to TRBJ2-5; TRBD2 matches at 7 bases. This CDR3 comprises 13 residues. With 5 bases clipped from V and 5 bases from J, the junction kept 8 bases outside the gene matches. Per germline, CDR1 GTSNPN and CDR2 SVGIG (reference sequence). CDR3 amino acids: CAWESGVMETQYF. For the CDR3, the DNA is TGTGCCTGGGAGAGCGGGGTGATGGAGACCCAGTACTTC.

The rearrangement links TRBV7-9 to TRBJ1-5; D unresolved. Trimming took off 6 bases at V and 2 bases at J, with 11 bases between the two ends. The germline CDR1 and CDR2 sequences are SEHNR and FQNEAQ (reference sequence). The CDR3 is made up of 14 amino acids. Written as DNA, the CDR3 is TGTGCCAGCAGTTTCTCAAGCGGCAATCAGCCCCAGCATTTT. It translates to CASSFSSGNQPQHF.

This rearrangement joins TRBV10-1 to TRBJ2-1; 12 bases are shared with TRBD2. The germline gives CDR1 WNHNN, CDR2 SYGVQD (reference sequence). The CDR3 is 14 residues long. V shed 5 bases and J 9 bases; nucleotides not matched to a gene: 5. The CDR3 DNA is TGCGCCAGCAGTCTAGCGGGAGGGCCAGGTGAGCAGTTCTTC. This codes for CASSLAGGPGEQFF.

V and J are TRBV19 and TRBJ1-5, with 8 nucleotides matching TRBD1. There are 13 residues in the CDR3. V was pared by 5 bases and J by 9 bases, with 6 bases of the junction left unmatched. Germline V CDR1 and CDR2: LNHDA, SQIVND (reference sequence). CDR3 sequence reads: CASSSPGTGPQHF. Written as DNA, the CDR3 is TGTGCCAGTAGTTCTCCGGGGACAGGGCCCCAGCATTTT.

The J gene is TRBJ2-1, the V gene TRBV5-4; 11 bases match TRBD2. The CDR3 runs 17 residues. The J segment lost 2 bases and the V segment lost 0 bases, leaving 4 bases of the junction unmatched. The V gene's germline CDR1 is SGHNT and CDR2 YYREEE (reference sequence). Here the CDR3 DNA reads TGTGCCAGCAGCTTGGGGGGGACTAGCGGAACCTACAATGAGCAGTTCTTC. Its translation: CASSLGGTSGTYNEQFF. Combining the CDR3 with reference TRBV5-4 and TRBJ2-1 gives the whole variable domain ETGVTQSPTHLIKTRGQQVTLRCSSQSGHNTVSWYQQALGQGPQFIFQYYREEENGRGNFPPRFSGLQFPNYSSELNVNALELDDSALYLCASSLGGTSGTYNEQFFGPGTRLTVL.

The gene calls are TRBV30 and TRBJ1-5, with TRBD1 as a possible D gene (5 bases). Germline V CDR1 and CDR2: GTSNPN, SVGIG (reference sequence). The CDR3 extends over 14 amino acids. V lost 3 bases, J lost 6 bases, and 15 bases lay in between. The CDR3 is CAWRGPHNGQPQHF. The CDR3 coding sequence is TGTGCCTGGAGGGGGCCTCATAACGGTCAGCCCCAGCATTTT.

This clone was recorded only once. The rearrangement uses TRBV28 and TRBJ2-7, with 7 bases that match TRBD2. The CDR3 is made up of 15 amino acids. J gave up 4 bases and V 6 bases, and 12 bases lay outside the gene matches. Germline CDR1 reads MDHEN; CDR2 reads SYDVKM. The CDR3 sequence: CASRPSGLLGYEQYF. The CDR3 DNA sequence: TGTGCCAGCAGACCCTCGGGACTATTGGGGTACGAGCAGTACTTC.

V is TRBV7-2 and J is TRBJ2-1, with D unresolved. The V end lost 6 bases, the J end lost 4 bases, and 13 bases lay between the germline ends. Germline lookup yields CDR1 SGHTA and CDR2 FQGNSA. The CDR3 contains 14 residues. The CDR3 nucleotides are TGTGCCAGCAGTTTCTCGAGGAGTTACAATGAGCAGTTCTTC. Amino acids: CASSFSRSYNEQFF.

This chain links TRBV14 with TRBJ1-1; D may be TRBD1 (6 bases). V was clipped by 5 bases and J by 0 bases, with 22 bases between them. Germline CDR1 and CDR2: SGHDN and FVKESK. CDR3 length: 18 residues. In nucleotides, the CDR3 is TGTGCCAGCAGCTTACCCAAGGGACAATACTTATTGAACACTGAAGCTTTCTTT. Translated: CASSLPKGQYLLNTEAFF.

This chain links TRBV5-5 with TRBJ2-7, with a weak D call TRBD2 (5 bases). Germline CDR1 is SGHKS and CDR2 is YYEKEE (reference sequence). V lost 4 bases to trimming and J lost 4 bases, with 18 bases between them. The CDR3 runs 15 residues. In DNA, the CDR3 is TGTGCCAGCAGCCGCGCCGGAGGCCAGCTTTACGAGCAGTACTTC. Translated, it gives CASSRAGGQLYEQYF.

As regards this clone: The sample holds other DNA sequences that translate to the same CDR3. The chain is built from TRBV18 and TRBJ1-1; D perhaps matches TRBD1 (5 bases). V shed 2 bases and J shed 1 base, with 5 bases lying between them. Germline CDR1 KGHSH, CDR2 LQKENI. The CDR3 runs to 13 residues. Here the CDR3 reads CASSPGQNTEAFF. The CDR3 nucleotides are TGTGCCAGCTCACCAGGACAGAACACTGAAGCTTTCTTT.

The gene calls are TRBV25-1 and TRBJ1-5; 8 bases line up with TRBD1. Germline trimming cut 8 bases from V and 2 bases from J; bases unmatched to any gene: 17. The V gene's germline CDR1 is MGHDK and CDR2 SYGVNS. The CDR3 is 18 residues long. The CDR3 nucleotides read TGTGCCAGCCGGACTACGACAGGGGCGATTCGCGGCAATCAGCCCCAGCATTTT. The encoded protein is CASRTTTGAIRGNQPQHF.

The rearrangement uses TRBV5-1 and TRBJ2-7; TRBD1 matches at 7 bases. CDR3 length: 14 amino acids. From germline, CDR1 is SGHRS and CDR2 YFSETQ. Trimming at V came to 1 base and at J to 2 bases, leaving 3 bases not matched to a gene. Here the CDR3 reads CASSLYGQAYEQYF. CDR3 bases: TGCGCCAGCAGCTTGTATGGACAGGCCTACGAGCAGTACTTC.

About this clone: Other nucleotide sequences in the sample specify the same CDR3. The chain links TRBV9 to TRBJ2-2; D unclear. The ends were cut back, 0 bases at V and 4 bases at J, with 7 bases in the middle. CDR3 length equals 14 residues. Per germline, CDR1 SGDLS and CDR2 YYNGEE. CDR3 bases: TGTGCCAGCAGCGTAGGGTCCGGCACCGGGGAGCTGTTTTTT. Its translation: CASSVGSGTGELFF.